Listed below are T cell receptor beta chains from one sample, sequenced in a study of T cells in Graves' hyperthyroidism and ophthalmopathy. TCRdb processed the multiplex PCR reads anew with MiXCR; each CDR3 protein has one entry. The profile shows some 740,000 distinct CDR3 sequences, 14% of them singletons. Material: blood. Receptors originate from a woman aged 18-29 years with Graves' hyperthyroidism. Each CDR3 is given with its conserved first and last residue. Each record gives: J gene, D gene, V gene, clone size, CDR3 protein, CDR3 DNA. D genes are given only for firm matches. Where a row states a size, it is once, few, many or the class of an expanded clone; other rows omit it.

J: TRBJ1-1
D: -
V: TRBV7-3
size: -
CDR3: CASSPGGRAEAFF
DNA: TGTGCCAGCAGCCCGGGAGGAAGGGCTGAAGCTTTCTTT

J: TRBJ2-1
D: -
V: TRBV29-1
size: -
CDR3: CSGYVWGNEQFF
DNA: TGCAGCGGGTATGTCTGGGGCAATGAGCAGTTCTTC

J: TRBJ2-1
D: -
V: TRBV9
size: many
CDR3: CASSVGGVGNEQFF
DNA: TGTGCCAGCAGCGTAGGGGGAGTCGGCAATGAGCAGTTCTTC

J: TRBJ2-7
D: -
V: TRBV20-1
size: -
CDR3: CSAGQPTEQYF
DNA: TGCAGTGCCGGGCAACCGACCGAGCAGTACTTC

J: TRBJ1-5
D: -
V: TRBV5-6
size: few
CDR3: CASTRRGGALGNQPQHF
DNA: TGTGCCAGCACCCGTCGGGGGGGAGCGCTAGGCAATCAGCCCCAGCATTTT

J: TRBJ2-7
D: TRBD1
V: TRBV28
size: once
CDR3: CASSFQGAITEQYF
DNA: TGTGCCAGCAGTTTTCAGGGGGCCATCACCGAGCAGTACTTC

J: TRBJ2-2
D: -
V: TRBV28
size: few
CDR3: CASLSGVTNTGELFF
DNA: TGTGCCAGCCTGTCGGGGGTCACGAACACCGGGGAGCTGTTTTTT

J: TRBJ1-1
D: -
V: TRBV5-1
size: few
CDR3: CASSAATSKAFF
DNA: TGCGCCAGCAGCGCGGCAACAAGTAAAGCTTTCTTT

J: TRBJ2-1
D: -
V: TRBV6-1
size: few
CDR3: CASTGGVGGEQFF
DNA: TGTGCCAGCACGGGCGGGGTTGGGGGTGAGCAGTTCTTC

J: TRBJ2-1
D: TRBD2
V: TRBV7-3
size: many
CDR3: CASSLLAGTIRHNEQFF
DNA: TGTGCCAGCAGCTTACTAGCGGGGACTATCCGACACAATGAGCAGTTCTTC

J: TRBJ2-1
D: -
V: TRBV7-9
size: -
CDR3: CASIVSGTRLYNEQFF
DNA: TGTGCCAGCATCGTATCGGGCACTAGGCTATACAATGAGCAGTTCTTC

J: TRBJ2-7
D: -
V: TRBV2
size: many
CDR3: CASRNGQWAYEQYF
DNA: TGTGCCAGCAGAAACGGACAGTGGGCATACGAGCAGTACTTC

J: TRBJ1-2
D: -
V: TRBV12-3/TRBV12-4
size: -
CDR3: CASSLSSQANYGYTF
DNA: TGTGCCAGCAGTTTGAGTAGCCAAGCGAACTATGGCTACACCTTC

J: TRBJ1-2
D: -
V: TRBV7-2
size: few
CDR3: CASSSQTGLYGYTF
DNA: TGTGCCAGCAGCTCCCAGACAGGACTCTATGGCTACACCTTC

J: TRBJ2-7
D: TRBD1
V: TRBV6-2/TRBV6-3
size: many
CDR3: CASSYRTGGSYEQYF
DNA: TGTGCCAGCAGTTACCGGACAGGGGGATCCTACGAGCAGTACTTC

J: TRBJ2-3
D: -
V: TRBV9
size: many
CDR3: CASSVEGGHFTDTQYF
DNA: TGTGCCAGCAGCGTAGAGGGTGGGCATTTCACAGATACGCAGTATTTT

J: TRBJ2-1
D: TRBD2
V: TRBV7-9
size: many
CDR3: CASSLAATSGSYNEQFF
DNA: TGTGCCAGCAGCTTAGCGGCGACTAGCGGCTCCTACAATGAGCAGTTCTTC

J: TRBJ2-1
D: TRBD2
V: TRBV24-1
size: many
CDR3: CATSDSGLVHNEQFF
DNA: TGTGCCACCAGTGATTCCGGACTAGTCCACAATGAGCAGTTCTTC

J: TRBJ1-4
D: -
V: TRBV2
size: many
CDR3: CATPAGSATNEKLFF
DNA: TGTGCCACCCCGGCGGGCAGTGCAACTAATGAAAAACTGTTTTTT

J: TRBJ2-2
D: -
V: TRBV5-6
size: -
CDR3: CANSLAGTINTGELFF
DNA: TGTGCCAACAGCCTTGCCGGGACGATCAACACCGGGGAGCTGTTTTTT

J: TRBJ2-7
D: -
V: TRBV12-3/TRBV12-4
size: -
CDR3: CASSIIDTSMDEQYF
DNA: TGTGCCAGCAGTATTATCGACACCTCCATGGACGAGCAGTACTTC

J: TRBJ1-2
D: TRBD1
V: TRBV19
size: -
CDR3: CASSTPGGFGYTF
DNA: TGTGCCAGTAGTACCCCAGGGGGCTTTGGCTACACCTTC

J: TRBJ2-3
D: TRBD2
V: TRBV11-2
size: many
CDR3: CASSRGTSGADTQYF
DNA: TGTGCCAGCAGCCGCGGGACTAGCGGAGCAGATACGCAGTATTTT

J: TRBJ2-7
D: TRBD1
V: TRBV28
size: many
CDR3: CASRRTGYEQYF
DNA: TGTGCCAGCAGGAGGACAGGGTACGAGCAGTACTTC

J: TRBJ2-3
D: -
V: TRBV27
size: -
CDR3: CASSITTAGTDTQYF
DNA: TGTGCCAGCAGTATCACTACCGCGGGCACAGATACGCAGTATTTT

J: TRBJ2-7
D: -
V: TRBV18
size: -
CDR3: CASSRTVIPQGGEQYF
DNA: TGTGCCAGCTCACGAACTGTGATACCCCAAGGGGGCGAGCAGTACTTC

J: TRBJ2-1
D: -
V: TRBV30
size: -
CDR3: CAIRAGSYNEQFF
DNA: TGTGCCATTAGGGCAGGCTCCTACAATGAGCAGTTCTTC

J: TRBJ2-4
D: -
V: TRBV4-1
size: -
CDR3: CASSQDIWGYIQYF
DNA: TGCGCCAGCAGCCAAGATATATGGGGCTACATTCAGTACTTC

J: TRBJ1-5
D: -
V: TRBV7-8
size: many
CDR3: CASSSPGVGYQPQHF
DNA: TGTGCCAGCAGCTCCCCTGGGGTAGGATATCAGCCCCAGCATTTT

J: TRBJ2-2
D: -
V: TRBV4-1
size: -
CDR3: CASSQGIQGRKNTGELFF
DNA: TGCGCCAGCAGCCAAGGGATTCAGGGGCGAAAGAACACCGGGGAGCTGTTTTTT

J: TRBJ1-3
D: -
V: TRBV28
size: many
CDR3: CASSLFSSVLSGNTIYF
DNA: TGTGCCAGCAGTTTATTTTCGTCAGTCCTCTCTGGAAACACCATATATTTT

J: TRBJ1-2
D: -
V: TRBV30
size: many
CDR3: CASNPGGGFGYTF
DNA: TGTGCCTCCAACCCTGGGGGGGGCTTTGGCTACACCTTC

J: TRBJ1-1
D: -
V: TRBV11-3
size: many
CDR3: CASSLDQWTEAFF
DNA: TGTGCCAGCAGCTTAGATCAATGGACTGAAGCTTTCTTT

J: TRBJ1-5
D: -
V: TRBV7-2
size: many
CDR3: CASSLPGVGRNQPQHF
DNA: TGTGCCAGCAGCTTACCAGGGGTCGGACGCAATCAGCCCCAGCATTTT

J: TRBJ2-1
D: -
V: TRBV19
size: -
CDR3: CASSIGGVPNEQFF
DNA: TGTGCCAGTAGTATAGGAGGCGTCCCCAATGAGCAGTTCTTC